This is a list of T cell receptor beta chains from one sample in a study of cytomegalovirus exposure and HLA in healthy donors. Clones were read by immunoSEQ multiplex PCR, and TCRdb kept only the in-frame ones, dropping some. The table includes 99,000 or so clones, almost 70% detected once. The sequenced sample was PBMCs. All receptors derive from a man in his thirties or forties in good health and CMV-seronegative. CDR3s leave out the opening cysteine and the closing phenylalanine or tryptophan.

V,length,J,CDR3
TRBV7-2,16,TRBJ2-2,ASSHGLAGTWGTGELF
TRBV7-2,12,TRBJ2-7,ASSFSDTSYEQY
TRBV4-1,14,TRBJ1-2,ASSQSEGAPNYGYT
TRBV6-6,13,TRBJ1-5,ASSDGTSRNQPQH
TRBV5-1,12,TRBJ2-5,ASTGIPLQETQY
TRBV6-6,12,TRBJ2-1,ASRIGGAGDEQF
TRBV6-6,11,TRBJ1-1,ASSRQTNTEAF
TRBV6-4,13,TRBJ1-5,ASSEQGARGQPQH
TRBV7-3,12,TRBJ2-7,ASSPSDRAGEQY
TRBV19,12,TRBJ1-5,ASTRDRGNQPQH
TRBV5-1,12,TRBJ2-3,ASSLVGGQDTQY
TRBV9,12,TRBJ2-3,ASSVASAADTQY
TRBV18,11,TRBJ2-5,ASSPPSLETQY
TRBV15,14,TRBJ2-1,ATSKGLAGDYNEQF
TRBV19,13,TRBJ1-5,ASSGTGAINQPQH
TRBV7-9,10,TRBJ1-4,ASSLNGEKLF
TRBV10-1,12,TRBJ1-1,ASRTGGMGTEAF
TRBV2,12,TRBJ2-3,ASTLAASTDTQY
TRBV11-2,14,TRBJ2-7,ASSLDPRELIYEQY
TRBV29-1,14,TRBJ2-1,SVERTSGTPYNEQF
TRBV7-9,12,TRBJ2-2,ASSLAGGTGELF
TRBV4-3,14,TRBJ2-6,ASSLYRGDGANVLT
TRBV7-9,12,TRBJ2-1,ASSRGTSGGPWF
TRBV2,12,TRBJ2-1,ASSGQGQYNEQF
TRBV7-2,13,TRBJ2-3,ASSSRRTGIDTQY
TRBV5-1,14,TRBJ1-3,ASSLTDRGTGNTIY
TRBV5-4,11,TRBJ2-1,ASKAGGYNEQF
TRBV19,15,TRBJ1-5,ASSIRGTGTPGQPQH
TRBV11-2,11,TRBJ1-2,ASSRNGRDGYT
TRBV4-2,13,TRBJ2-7,ASNPTGQQTYEQY
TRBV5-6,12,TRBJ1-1,ASSPRGLNTEAF